Below are 21 T cell receptor beta chains sequenced from a single sample in a study of T cells in Graves' hyperthyroidism and ophthalmopathy. The TCR beta CDR3 regions underwent amplification using RNA transcripts as the source. A first-round RT-PCR of the TCR CDR3 used the HTBI primer set. TCRdb recomputed calls from the multiplex PCR reads with MiXCR, one row per CDR3 protein. The sample records hundreds of thousands of distinct CDR3 sequences, 15% to 20% being singletons. Sequencing was carried out using blood. These receptors all come from a woman in her late teens or twenties with Graves' hyperthyroidism.

The sample holds many counts of this clonotype. The chain's CDR3 is CASSPRGAGGINEQFF. CDR3 sequence (DNA): TGTGCCAGCAGCCCTCGAGGAGCGGGGGGTATCAATGAGCAGTTCTTC. V and J are TRBV7-2 and TRBJ2-1, with 9 bases fitting TRBD2. CDR1 and CDR2 (germline): SGHTA, FQGNSA. The length of the CDR3 is 16 residues. Trimming took 5 bases from V and 6 from J; bases not matched to a gene: 11.

This clonotype was observed a handful of times. The rearrangement uses TRBV3-1 and TRBJ1-1; D is perhaps TRBD1 (5 bases). The CDR3 length is 17 residues. The V end was cut by 2 bases, the J end by 5 bases, with 21 bases between. Germline CDR1 is LGHDT and CDR2 is YNNKEL (reference sequence). CDR3 amino acids: CASSQNSFGTAGTEAFF. In nucleotides, the CDR3 is TGTGCCAGCAGCCAAAATTCGTTTGGGACGGCGGGGACTGAAGCTTTCTTT. Filled out from reference TRBV3-1 and TRBJ1-1, the complete variable domain reads DTAVSQTPKYLVTQMGNDKSIKCEQNLGHDTMYWYKQDSKKFLKIMFSYNNKELIINETVPNRFSPKSPDKAHLNLHINSLELGDSAVYFCASSQNSFGTAGTEAFFGQGTRLTVV.

This clonotype was recorded a few times. This chain connects TRBV24-1 to TRBJ2-3; 10 bases are a match to TRBD1. The CDR3 consists of 14 residues. Germline V lookup: CDR1 KGHDR, CDR2 SFDVKD. V trimming: 9 bases; J trimming: 5 bases; junction bases outside the gene matches: 7. This chain's CDR3 is CATQGDRGVDTQYF. DNA of the CDR3: TGTGCCACCCAGGGGGACAGGGGCGTAGATACGCAGTATTTT.

The CDR3 bases are TGTGCCACCAGTGACGGGGGGCTAGTCACCGGGGAGCTGTTTTTT. It translates to CATSDGGLVTGELFF. The chain employs TRBV24-1 and TRBJ2-2, with D tentatively TRBD2 (7 bases). This CDR3 comprises 15 residues. CDR1 KGHDR and CDR2 SFDVKD come from the germline V gene. V was clipped by 4 bases and J by 4 bases, with 12 bases between them.

The rearrangement joins TRBV7-2 to TRBJ2-7; no clear D gene. Germline lookup yields CDR1 SGHTA and CDR2 FQGNSA. This CDR3 spans 14 amino acids. V dropped 4 bases and J dropped 0 bases, with 10 bases sitting between them. The DNA of the CDR3 is TGTGCCAGCAGCTCCGGGCCCAGCTCCTACGAGCAGTACTTC. It is translated as CASSSGPSSYEQYF.

This clonotype showed up just a few times. The rearrangement uses TRBV28 and TRBJ1-4, with 8 bases aligning to TRBD1. V shed 3 bases and J 7 bases; nucleotides not matched to a gene: 10. Germline V gene data show CDR1 as MDHEN and CDR2 as SYDVKM. The CDR3 is 16 amino acids. This CDR3 reads CASSLVVTGAVEKLFF. The CDR3, as DNA: TGTGCCAGCAGTTTGGTCGTGACAGGGGCCGTTGAAAAACTGTTTTTT.

The table lists this clonotype with a few counts. The J gene is TRBJ1-2, the V gene TRBV28; D is unclear. CDR3 size: 13 residues. V was clipped by 6 bases and J by 4 bases, with 12 bases between them. Germline V CDR1 and CDR2: MDHEN, SYDVKM. The CDR3 coding sequence is TGTGCCAGCAGCCCAACAGAATCCTATGGCTACACCTTC. This sequence encodes CASSPTESYGYTF.

This clonotype appeared many times. The genes are TRBV10-3 and TRBJ2-7, with TRBD1 matching 11 bases. This CDR3 has 16 residues. With V trimmed by 4 bases and J by 0 bases, 5 bases remained unmatched. From germline, CDR1 is ENHRY and CDR2 SYGVKD. CDR3 in amino acids: CAISAKGTGGSYEQYF. In nucleotides, the CDR3 is TGTGCCATCAGTGCAAAAGGGACAGGGGGCTCCTACGAGCAGTACTTC.

In its sample, this clonotype was seen many times. This chain joins TRBV27 and TRBJ2-7; D unresolved. V was shortened by 2 bases and J by 6 bases, with 8 bases between the two germline ends. The CDR3 is 12 residues long. Germline loops: CDR1 MNHEY, CDR2 SMNVEV (reference sequence). The DNA of the CDR3 is TGTGCCAGCAGTTTAGAAGGGTCCGAGCAGTACTTC. Protein sequence: CASSLEGSEQYF.

This clonotype was counted a few times. This chain links TRBV25-1 with TRBJ2-7, with 10 bases identical to TRBD2. V was clipped by 2 bases and J by 6 bases; unmatched bases: 7. The CDR3 consists of 15 residues. The germline CDR1 and CDR2 sequences are MGHDK and SYGVNS. CDR3: CASSERLAGYAEQYF. CDR3 nucleotides: TGTGCCAGCAGTGAACGACTAGCGGGCTATGCCGAGCAGTACTTC.

This clonotype was recorded at least ten times. The DNA is omitted, as the CDR3 cannot be located on it reliably, and the CDR3 follows TCRdb's listing. V gene TRBV2 combines with J gene TRBJ2-1; no check of the table's D call, TRBD2, against the DNA was made. CDR1 and CDR2 (germline): SNHLY, FYNNEI. The CDR3 contains 16 residues when both ends are counted. This chain's CDR3 is CASSDSSRWASGTKFF.

A few counts support this clonotype. A much larger clonotype is one base distant, so this may be a read error. The chain carries TRBV24-1 and TRBJ2-5; D may be TRBD2 (6 bases). CDR3 length: 12 amino acids. The V end was cut by 10 bases, the J end by 2 bases, with 10 bases between. Germline assignment: CDR1 KGHDR and CDR2 SFDVKD. In nucleotides, the CDR3 is TGTGCCACGGCCGGGGGTCAAGAGACCCAGTACTTC. The encoded protein is CATAGGQETQYF.

This clonotype showed up many times. The chain recombines TRBV6-2 or TRBV6-3 with TRBJ2-1; 10 nucleotides align to TRBD2. Germline-derived CDR1 and CDR2 are MNHEY and SVGEGT. The trim removed 5 bases at V and 10 bases at J, leaving 8 bases unmatched. The CDR3 is made up of 14 amino acids. The CDR3 reads CASSIGLADFEQFF. CDR3 coding DNA: TGTGCCAGCAGTATCGGACTAGCGGATTTCGAGCAGTTCTTC.

At least ten counts were recorded for this clonotype. V usage is TRBV5-1 and J usage is TRBJ1-1, with D hard to call. CDR1 and CDR2 from the germline V gene are SGHRS and YFSETQ. V was shortened by 0 bases and J by 3 bases, with 9 bases between the two germline ends. The CDR3 has 14 residues. The CDR3: CASSLAIRDTEAFF. The CDR3, as DNA: TGCGCCAGCAGCTTGGCCATCCGGGACACTGAAGCTTTCTTT.

This clonotype was recorded many times. V is TRBV12-3 or TRBV12-4 and J is TRBJ1-2; D is undetermined. The germline V and J ends were trimmed by 2 bases and 0 bases, with 10 bases remaining between them. This CDR3 is built from 15 residues. CDR3 DNA sequence: TGTGCCAGCAGTTTACCTGGGTTGTCTAACTATGGCTACACCTTC. Translated, it gives CASSLPGLSNYGYTF.

This clonotype occurred many times. The chain is built from TRBV12-3 or TRBV12-4 and TRBJ2-5; possible D gene TRBD2, 5 bases. This CDR3 is 14 amino acids long. Trimming left V 5 bases short and J 2 bases short, with 12 bases between. The CDR3 loop is CASSPTRAQETQYF. For the CDR3, the DNA is TGTGCCAGCAGTCCCACGCGGGCGCAAGAGACCCAGTACTTC.

This clonotype came up a few times. The chain has TRBV10-3 and TRBJ1-2; D not certain. CDR1 and CDR2 from the germline V gene are ENHRY and SYGVKD. V shed 7 bases and J shed 8 bases, with 14 bases lying between them. CDR3 size: 12 residues. The DNA for the CDR3 is TGTGCCATCACTGCCGGGATCGAGGGCTACACCTTC. It specifies CAITAGIEGYTF.

This clonotype has at least ten counts. CDR3 sequence reads: CSAINTYNQPQHF. The CDR3 DNA sequence: TGCAGTGCTATTAACACTTACAATCAGCCCCAGCATTTT. The chain employs TRBV20-1 and TRBJ1-5, with D uncertain. Germline V gene lookup returns CDR1 DFQATT and CDR2 SNEGSKA (reference sequence). CDR3 length: 13 amino acids. Trimming removed 4 bases at V and 3 bases at J, with 10 bases between.

This clonotype appeared many times. V and J are TRBV20-1 and TRBJ2-7; unclear D gene. V dropped 2 bases and J dropped 3 bases, with 8 bases sitting between them. The CDR3 sequence is 12 residues long. Germline CDR1 and CDR2: DFQATT and SNEGSKA (reference sequence). This chain's CDR3 is CSARTSNYEQYF. CDR3 DNA: TGCAGTGCTAGAACTTCGAACTACGAGCAGTACTTC.

This clonotype was counted at least ten times. V usage is TRBV20-1 and J usage is TRBJ2-1, with 12 nucleotides matching TRBD2. V gave up 5 bases and J gave up 9 bases; unmatched junction bases: 5. Germline V gene sequence: CDR1 DFQATT, CDR2 SNEGSKA (reference sequence). CDR3 length: 13 residues. The CDR3 coding sequence is TGCAGTGCTGGACTAGCGGGGTCGAGTGAGCAGTTCTTC. Its protein product is CSAGLAGSSEQFF.

This rearrangement joins TRBV28 to TRBJ2-1; TRBD2 matches 9 bases. The germline gives CDR1 MDHEN, CDR2 SYDVKM. V was clipped by 6 bases and J by 8 bases; unmatched bases: 11. The CDR3 loop spans 15 amino acids. The CDR3 is CASSAPGLAPHEQFF. The CDR3 bases are TGTGCCAGCAGCGCACCGGGACTAGCTCCCCATGAGCAGTTCTTC.